These 27 T cell receptor beta chains share one sample of origin, sequenced in a study of control samples from healthy donors and cancer patients. Produced via immunoSEQ multiplex PCR; TCRdb's table is partial and in-frame only. The table shows around 140,000 clones, with roughly 92% occurring only once. Sequencing was performed on blood. These receptors were collected from a man in his forties in good health.

The gene calls are TRBV9 and TRBJ1-4; D perhaps matches TRBD1 (6 bases). This CDR3 region has 15 residues. The V end was cut by 3 bases, the J end by 7 bases, with 16 bases between. Germline assignment: CDR1 SGDLS and CDR2 YYNGEE. The CDR3 nucleotides read TGTGCCAGCAGCGCCGGGGGGGACACATTTGAAAAACTGTTTTTT. This sequence encodes CASSAGGDTFEKLFF.

The V gene is TRBV6-1, the J gene TRBJ1-2; D remains ambiguous. V was clipped by 3 bases and J by 7 bases, with 6 bases between them. The CDR3 has 11 amino acids. Germline V gene lookup returns CDR1 MNHNS and CDR2 SASEGT. The CDR3 sequence: CASSDRLGYTF. CDR3 bases: TGTGCCAGCAGTGACAGGCTTGGCTACACCTTC.

The chain uses TRBV6-6 and TRBJ1-1; weak D call: TRBD1 (6 bases). The germline CDR1 and CDR2 sequences are MNHNY and SVGAGI (reference sequence). The CDR3 sequence is 16 residues long. Trimming stripped 6 bases from V and 2 bases from J, with 19 bases between. The CDR3: CASSPITGWANTEAFF. CDR3 DNA sequence: TGTGCCAGCAGCCCAATAACAGGGTGGGCCAACACTGAAGCTTTCTTT.

Only one count was recorded for this clone. This chain connects TRBV3-1 (or the pseudogene TRBV3-2) to TRBJ2-7; D not certain. Trimming stripped 1 base from V and 8 bases from J, with 9 bases between. CDR3 length: 12 residues. Germline V gene data show CDR1 as LGHDT and CDR2 as YNNKEL (reference sequence). CDR3 sequence: CASSQVERQQYF. The CDR3 nucleotides read TGTGCCAGCAGCCAAGTTGAGAGGCAGCAGTACTTC.

The genes are TRBV4-2 and TRBJ1-2; 7 bases are a match to TRBD1. The CDR3 runs 14 residues. V trimming: 3 bases; J trimming: 4 bases; junction bases outside the gene matches: 5. CDR1 and CDR2 (germline): LGHNA, YNFKEQ. The CDR3 sequence is CASSQGDRLYGYTF. The CDR3 nucleotides read TGTGCCAGCAGCCAGGGGGACAGACTCTATGGCTACACCTTC.

The V and J genes are TRBV19 and TRBJ1-4; no firm D call. Looked up from germline, CDR1 is LNHDA and CDR2 is SQIVND (reference sequence). V dropped 3 bases and J dropped 7 bases, with 3 bases sitting between them. This CDR3 spans 11 amino acids. In nucleotides, the CDR3 is TGTGCCAGTAGTATCTCTGAAAAACTGTTTTTT. It specifies CASSISEKLFF.

The chain is built from TRBV5-6 and TRBJ2-7; 8 nucleotides match TRBD2. The CDR3 runs to 16 residues. Germline loops: CDR1 SGHDT, CDR2 YYEEEE. Trimming cost V 6 bases and J 3 bases; bases outside gene matches: 14. The CDR3 sequence is CASTFGLTSEIYEQYF. CDR3 nucleotide sequence: TGTGCCAGCACCTTCGGGTTGACTAGCGAAATCTACGAGCAGTACTTC.

The CDR3 region has the DNA TGTGCCAGCAGCTACCCGGGGGGGACCCTCACCGGGGAGCTGTTTTTT. It specifies CASSYPGGTLTGELFF. The chain employs TRBV6-5 and TRBJ2-2; 8 nucleotides agree with TRBD2. Germline assignment: CDR1 MNHEY and CDR2 SVGAGI. The CDR3 has 16 residues. V shed 6 bases, J shed 4 bases, and the junction held 10 bases outside the gene matches.

The genes are TRBV5-6 and TRBJ2-6, with 9 bases that match TRBD1. CDR1 is SGHDT, CDR2 YYEEEE, per germline. This CDR3 spans 17 amino acids. The junction had 7 bases not matched to a gene; V was cut back by 3 bases and J by 3 bases. CDR3 nucleotide sequence: TGTGCCAGCAGCTCCGGGACAGGGTCTTTTGGGGCCAACGTCCTGACTTTC. Translating gives CASSSGTGSFGANVLTF.

The chain links TRBV28 to TRBJ1-2; D ambiguous. V shed 8 bases and J shed 5 bases, with 18 bases lying between them. Germline CDR1 MDHEN, CDR2 SYDVKM. CDR3 length equals 14 residues. The chain's CDR3 is CASLSESLSYGYTF. The CDR3 DNA sequence: TGTGCCAGCCTCTCGGAAAGCTTATCTTATGGCTACACCTTC.

This clone has only one observation. A junction boundary mismatches the germline segment, possibly from a read error. V gene TRBV6-4 combines with J gene TRBJ2-1, with D possibly matching TRBD2 (7 bases). The CDR3 is 17 residues long. Germline V CDR1 and CDR2: MRHNA, SNTAGT. The CDR3 nucleotides read TGTGCCAGCGAAGTCGAGGGGGGAGGGCCATCCTGCAATGAGCAGTTCTTC. Translated: CASEVEGGGPSCNEQFF.

The table lists this clone with a count of one. The chain uses TRBV6-5 and TRBJ1-5; D is undetermined. The CDR3 loop spans 13 amino acids. In germline, CDR1 is MNHEY, CDR2 SVGAGI. V lost 7 bases and J 8 bases, leaving 15 bases between the germline ends. CDR3 sequence reads: CASMAGEVEPQHF. The CDR3 coding sequence is TGTGCCAGCATGGCAGGCGAGGTGGAGCCCCAGCATTTT.

V and J are TRBV4-3 and TRBJ1-4; a possible D gene is TRBD1 (5 bases). The CDR3 is made up of 14 amino acids. Germline lookup yields CDR1 LGHNA and CDR2 YSLEER. Trimming took off 0 bases at V and 7 bases at J, with 9 bases between the two ends. DNA for the CDR3: TGCGCCAGCAGCCAAGACAGGGTTGCTGAAAAACTGTTTTTT. Residues: CASSQDRVAEKLFF.

The chain links TRBV6-6 to TRBJ1-2; 9 nucleotides align to TRBD1. Germline V gene data show CDR1 as MNHNY and CDR2 as SVGAGI (reference sequence). J was trimmed by 3 bases and V by 5 bases; bases with no gene match: 7. The CDR3 runs to 15 residues. In DNA form, the CDR3 reads TGTGCCAGCAGTCACGGGGGACAGGGTCACTATGGCTACACCTTC. As protein: CASSHGGQGHYGYTF.

Here the CDR3 DNA reads TGTGCCAGCAGCATCGGCAGGGGTTACCAAGAGACCCAGTACTTC. Its translation: CASSIGRGYQETQYF. This chain links TRBV2 with TRBJ2-5, with D perhaps TRBD1 (6 bases). The CDR3 contains 15 residues. Trimming cost V 6 bases and J 0 bases, with 14 bases left between them. Germline V lookup: CDR1 SNHLY, CDR2 FYNNEI. Full variable domain (rest looked up from reference TRBV2 and TRBJ2-5): EPEVTQTPSHQVTQMGQEVILRCVPISNHLYFYWYRQILGQKVEFLVSFYNNEISEKSEIFDDQFSVERPDGSNFTLKIRSTKLEDSAMYFCASSIGRGYQETQYFGPGTRLLVL.

The V and J genes are TRBV6-1 and TRBJ1-1, with D unclear. The V and J ends lost 1 base and 7 bases respectively, with 7 bases between them. The CDR3 loop spans 12 amino acids. CDR1 and CDR2 (germline): MNHNS, SASEGT. CDR3 coding DNA: TGTGCCAGCAGTGAAGGCGGCAATGAAGCTTTCTTT. Encoded protein: CASSEGGNEAFF.

The chain joins TRBV2 to TRBJ2-7; no clear D gene. The CDR3 loop spans 12 amino acids. The germline CDR1 and CDR2 sequences are SNHLY and FYNNEI. The ends were cut back, 8 bases at V and 1 base at J, with 9 bases in the middle. The CDR3 region has the DNA TGTGCCAGCGGCAAAGTATCCTACGAGCAGTACTTC. Translating gives CASGKVSYEQYF.

The V call is TRBV5-5, the J call TRBJ1-1; TRBD1 is a possible D gene (6 bases). Trimming took off 1 base at V and 3 bases at J, with 25 bases between the two ends. Per germline, CDR1 SGHKS and CDR2 YYEKEE (reference sequence). CDR3 size: 19 residues. CDR3: CASSLSGAMATMRDTEAFF. In nucleotides, the CDR3 is TGTGCCAGCAGCTTGTCAGGGGCGATGGCGACCATGAGGGACACTGAAGCTTTCTTT.

The chain has TRBV5-5 and TRBJ2-7; 11 bases are shared with TRBD2. V lost 0 bases, J lost 2 bases, and 1 base stayed unmatched. The CDR3 is made up of 15 amino acids. The V gene's germline CDR1 is SGHKS and CDR2 YYEKEE (reference sequence). CDR3 DNA: TGTGCCAGCAGCTTGGGACTAGCGGGAACCTACGAGCAGTACTTC. It is translated as CASSLGLAGTYEQYF.

V gene TRBV6-5 combines with J gene TRBJ1-2; the D is unclear. Between the trimmed V and J ends, which lost 0 bases and 3 bases, there was a span of 8 bases. This CDR3 comprises 14 residues. CDR1 and CDR2 from the germline V gene are MNHEY and SVGAGI. CDR3 loop: CASSYSITDYGYTF. The CDR3 nucleotides are TGTGCCAGCAGTTACTCGATTACCGACTATGGCTACACCTTC.

The V call is TRBV7-8, the J call TRBJ2-7, with D possibly being TRBD1 or TRBD2 (5 bases each). CDR1 SGHVS and CDR2 FQNEAQ come from the germline V gene. V shed 1 base and J shed 2 bases, with 12 bases lying between them. This CDR3 region has 15 residues. The CDR3 loop reads CASSLEGTPPYEQYF. As DNA, the CDR3 is TGTGCCAGCAGCTTAGAGGGGACGCCCCCCTACGAGCAGTACTTC. Looking up the rest from reference TRBV7-8 and TRBJ2-7 gives the full variable domain: GAGVSQSPRYKVAKRGQDVALRCDPISGHVSLFWYQQALGQGPEFLTYFQNEAQLDKSGLPSDRFFAERPEGSVSTLKIQRTQQEDSAVYLCASSLEGTPPYEQYFGPGTRLTVT.

The CDR3 reads CASGGIYTDTQYF. The CDR3 coding sequence is TGTGCCAGCGGCGGTATATACACAGATACGCAGTATTTT. V and J are TRBV9 and TRBJ2-3; no firm D call. The CDR3 totals 13 residues. Per the germline V gene, CDR1 is SGDLS and CDR2 is YYNGEE. Trimming took 7 bases from V and 2 from J, leaving 11 bases between them. The variable domain in full, completed from reference TRBV9 and TRBJ2-3, reads DSGVTQTPKHLITATGQRVTLRCSPRSGDLSVYWYQQSLDQGLQFLIQYYNGEERAKGNILERFSAQQFPDLHSELNLSSLELGDSALYFCASGGIYTDTQYFGPGTRLTVL.

J is TRBJ1-1 and V is TRBV6-5; D may be TRBD1 (5 bases). The CDR3 runs 14 residues. The germline V and J ends were trimmed by 6 bases and 2 bases, with 13 bases remaining between them. Germline lookup yields CDR1 MNHEY and CDR2 SVGAGI. DNA for the CDR3: TGTGCCAGCAGCCACCGGGACTTCAACACTGAAGCTTTCTTT. This encodes CASSHRDFNTEAFF.

V gene TRBV11-2 combines with J gene TRBJ1-2; D not certain. From germline, CDR1 is SGHAT and CDR2 FQNNGV. The CDR3 is 12 residues long. V was shortened by 5 bases and J by 6 bases, with 10 bases between the two germline ends. The CDR3 is CASSASDNGYTF. The CDR3 nucleotides read TGTGCCAGCAGCGCCTCCGACAATGGCTACACCTTC. The complete variable domain, with remaining parts taken from reference TRBV11-2 and TRBJ1-2, reads EAGVAQSPRYKIIEKRQSVAFWCNPISGHATLYWYQQILGQGPKLLIQFQNNGVVDDSQLPKDRFSAERLKGVDSTLKIQPAKLEDSAVYLCASSASDNGYTFGSGTRLTVV.

CDR3 DNA sequence: TGTGCCAGCAGCCAAAGACAGCCGTATGGCTACACCTTC. It yields the protein CASSQRQPYGYTF. This chain uses TRBV12-3 or TRBV12-4 with TRBJ1-2; D perhaps matches TRBD1 (5 bases). The CDR3 is 13 amino acids. Trimming stripped 6 bases from V and 5 bases from J, with 13 bases between.

The rearrangement uses TRBV4-3 and TRBJ1-1; maybe TRBD1 (5 bases). The V end was cut by 4 bases, the J end by 1 base, with 16 bases between. CDR1 is LGHNA, CDR2 YSLEER, per germline. CDR3 length: 16 residues. This CDR3 is CASSPRDLQRNTEAFF. For the CDR3, the DNA is TGCGCCAGCAGCCCCCGGGACCTCCAAAGGAACACTGAAGCTTTCTTT.

V usage is TRBV3-1 (or the pseudogene TRBV3-2) and J usage is TRBJ1-4; tentative D call: TRBD1 (6 bases). The germline V and J ends were trimmed by 1 base and 7 bases, with 10 bases remaining between them. This CDR3 is 14 amino acids long. Germline values: CDR1 LGHDT, CDR2 YNNKEL (reference sequence). The CDR3 here is CASSQGQGTEKLFF. DNA for the CDR3: TGTGCCAGCAGCCAAGGCCAGGGGACTGAAAAACTGTTTTTT.